This paragraph covers one T cell receptor (beta chain) sequence. The antigen this receptor binds is unknown. Within one base of it there is no much larger clone, and no base qualities were kept. Genomic DNA was isolated from the sorted cells so that the TCRbeta CDR3 region could be sequenced. The immunoSEQ Assay was used for sequencing of TCRbeta CDR3 regions. Here the immuneACCESS table is served through TCRdb, limited to in-frame sequences with V and J called. Missing clones are a known gap in these copies; in checked studies unresolved V genes cover under half, and the rest lacks a known reason. This sample has approximately 70,000 clones in its table, and about 89% of those were observed once. The ten biggest clones cover 4.5% to 7.5% of the sample. The trial excluded patients who had a history of autoimmune disease or who were on systemic immunosuppression. In every dose cohort, peripheral blood was drawn for TCR sequencing at baseline, cycle 4 day 1, and cycle 7 day 1. Samples came from an open-label, multicenter, first-in-human phase I dose-escalation trial of ivuxolimab. Adults with locally advanced or metastatic melanoma, renal cell, hepatocellular, or head and neck squamous cell carcinoma were enrolled in the trial. Before TCR sequencing, CD4+ T cells and CD8+ T cells were sorted from peripheral blood as separate populations.

The data are from a study of OX40 agonist ivuxolimab in advanced cancers. General notes on the study: Ivuxolimab was a fully human IgG2 agonistic monoclonal antibody targeting the costimulatory receptor OX40 (CD134). In the dose-escalation cohort, approximately 82% of patients were male, and the mean age was approximately 60 years, with a range of about 23 to 90. Intravenous ivuxolimab was administered to patients every 2 weeks at six dose levels: 0.01, 0.1, 0.3, 1.5, 3 and 10 mg/kg. Prior anti-PD-1, anti-PD-L1 or anti-CTLA-4 therapy was permitted, and approximately 39% of dose-escalation patients had received checkpoint inhibitors. The monotherapy dose-escalation portion (N of about 47 patients) of the phase I ivuxolimab trial is reported in the paper. Of the approximately 50 dose-escalation patients, hepatocellular carcinoma was present in approximately 20, melanoma in approximately 15, renal cell carcinoma in 9 and head and neck cancer in 9. Partial responses occurred in three dose-escalation patients, of whom one had hepatocellular carcinoma and two had cutaneous melanoma. The purpose of peripheral TCRbeta sequencing was to test whether ivuxolimab changed TCR sequence diversity and led to clonal T-cell expansion.

Including cysteine and phenylalanine, the CDR3 has 14 amino acids. Only the CDR3 part of the read is kept: 42 bases, read in frame from the first base. Via the germline V gene (reference sequence), CDR1 is LNHNV and CDR2 YYDKDF. Cut back by 0 bases and 2 bases, the V and J ends lie 7 bases apart. Points the paper makes about the study in general: At doses from 0.1 to 3.0 mg/kg, clonal expansion was seen in both CD4+ and CD8+ blood T cells between baseline and week 6. Low levels of normalized T-cell clonal expansion were also seen in some nonresponding patients. In partial responders in the 0.1-3.0 mg/kg groups, normalized peripheral clonal expansion was found to be among the lowest, especially among CD8+ T cells. The antigen specificity of the clonally expanded peripheral T cells was not determined. After ivuxolimab, more expanded clones were found on average in CD8+ T cells than in CD4+ T cells.

The sequence was collected from an adult with an advanced solid tumor such as melanoma, head and neck, liver or kidney cancer. The source was CD4+ or CD8+ T cells sorted from blood, collected in a trial of the OX40 agonist ivuxolimab. The rearranged chain carries TRBV15 and TRBJ2-5; the D gene remains uncertain. The bases read TGTGCCACCAGCAGAGAAGGTGATCAAGAGACCCAGTACTTC. It encodes CATSREGDQETQYF.